The 7 T cell receptor beta chains in this list originate from one sample, sequenced in a study of metastatic and nonmetastatic thyroid tumors. Each patient came to thyroid surgery without any prior treatment (of any kind). MiXCR was used by TCRdb to re-call the PCR reads. The repertoire holds roughly 55,000 clones, 15% to 20% seen once, with less than 9.5% in the top ten. Material for sequencing was blood. These receptors originate from a male donor with papillary thyroid cancer or a benign thyroid nodule (not recorded which). Some clones in this sample may be carry-over from other donors' samples.

In this sample, this clone turned up a few times. Being one base from a much bigger clone, this may be a read error. This sequence joins TRBV29-1 and TRBJ1-1; maybe TRBD1 (5 bases). V lost 5 bases and J lost 6, with 19 bases in between. CDR3 length equals 14 residues. Germline V gives CDR1 SQVTM, CDR2 ANQGSEA. The CDR3 bases are TGCAGCGTTTCCGGGGGTTCGTGTGGGGCTGAAGCTTTCTTT. Translating it yields CSVSGGSCGAEAFF.

This clone occurred many times. Written as DNA, the CDR3 is TGTGCCAGCAGCCCCCAAGAAAGCTTTTACGAGCAGTACGTC. Its translation: CASSPQESFYEQYV. The chain employs TRBV7-2 and TRBJ2-7; the D is unclear. CDR3 length: 14 residues. Germline V CDR1 and CDR2: SGHTA, FQGNSA. The V end was cut by 5 bases, the J end by 4 bases, with 15 bases between.

In this sample, this clone turned up many times. The V and J genes are TRBV5-1 and TRBJ1-2; the D gene is possibly TRBD1 (6 bases). The V gene lost 0 bases and the J gene lost 4 bases, with 22 bases spanning the gap. Germline V gene lookup returns CDR1 SGHRS and CDR2 YFSETQ. The CDR3 runs 18 residues. The CDR3 sequence is CASSLEGRTARTVYGYTF. The DNA for the CDR3 is TGCGCCAGCAGCTTGGAGGGCAGGACCGCCCGGACAGTCTATGGCTACACCTTC.

This clone showed up just a few times. A much larger clone differs by one base, so this may be a read error. CDR3 amino acids: CASSQDSNINQPQHF. The CDR3 DNA reads TGTGCCAGTAGCCAGGACAGCAATATCAATCAGCCCCAGCATTTT. V and J are TRBV19 and TRBJ1-5; D possibly corresponds to TRBD1 (6 bases). Germline-derived CDR1 and CDR2 are LNHDA and SQIVND (reference sequence). V lost 6 bases and J lost 3, with 15 bases in between. This CDR3 contains 15 residues.

The CDR3 DNA is TGTGCCAGCAGCTTAAACCAGGGGAACACTGAAGCTTTCTTT. It specifies CASSLNQGNTEAFF. The chain employs TRBV7-9 and TRBJ1-1; maybe TRBD1 (5 bases). The CDR3 totals 14 residues. V lost 2 bases and J 1 base, leaving 8 bases between the germline ends. The germline CDR1 and CDR2 sequences are SEHNR and FQNEAQ (reference sequence).

V usage is TRBV15 and J usage is TRBJ2-3; D gene unclear. The CDR3 consists of 15 residues. Trimming removed 8 bases at V and 8 bases at J, with 23 bases between. Germline CDR1 is LNHNV and CDR2 is YYDKDF (reference sequence). The CDR3 bases are TGTGCCACCTCACGTCACGTGGACGGCGCTCCTACGCAGTATTTT. It specifies CATSRHVDGAPTQYF. The whole variable domain, remainder taken from reference TRBV15 and TRBJ2-3, is DAMVIQNPRYQVTQFGKPVTLSCSQTLNHNVMYWYQQKSSQAPKLLFHYYDKDFNNEADTPDNFQSRRPNTSFCFLDIRSPGLGDTAMYLCATSRHVDGAPTQYFGPGTRLTVL.

On this clone: A much larger clonotype is one base distant, so this may be a read error. This sample also contains other DNA sequences that code for the same CDR3. The rearrangement joins TRBV4-3 to TRBJ1-4, with D unclear. Germline values: CDR1 LGHNA, CDR2 YSLEER. The CDR3 covers 17 residues. CDR3 loop: CASSQGRSWATNEKLFF. CDR3 nucleotides: TGCGCCAGCAGCCAAGGGCGATCGTGGGCAACCAATGAAAAACTGTTTTTT.